This T cell receptor (beta chain) was sequenced in a study of PD-1 blockade in classical Hodgkin lymphoma. General study results and limits: Relapsed/refractory patients reportedly had the lowest baseline TCR diversity, below newly diagnosed patients, who were below healthy donors.

This CDR3 region has 24 residues. Germline V gives CDR1 SQVTM, CDR2 ANQGSEA. Trimming stripped 2 bases from V and 5 bases from J, with 43 bases between. This table comes from immunoSEQ multiplex PCR, and its TCRdb copy is limited to in-frame clones, with some not included. The table records 50,000 or so clones, about 80% of them present only once. The time point: cycle 4 day 1 (C4D1), after less than 7 weeks of nivolumab. Autologous stem cell transplantation was followed by relapse in every patient, and brentuximab vedotin exposure varied. A remark on this clone: The antigen remains undetermined.

The V and J genes are TRBV29-1 and TRBJ2-1, with D perhaps TRBD1 (6 bases). The TCR originated in a human donor with classical Hodgkin lymphoma. The material sequenced was peripheral blood mononuclear cells (PBMCs), taken before the fourth cycle of nivolumab. The CDR3 loop reads CSVEIVPTTQSPRKAGAVNNEQFF. Here the CDR3 DNA reads TGCAGCGTTGAAATTGTACCAACGACCCAATCCCCGCGAAAAGCAGGGGCCGTTAACAATGAGCAGTTCTTC.